This T cell receptor (beta chain) was sequenced during a study of blood T cell repertoires in COVID-19. The repertoire was sequenced with immunoSEQ multiplex PCR; TCRdb's copy has only in-frame clones and lacks some. The sample gives under 250,000 clones, around nine tenths of which show up once; under 7% is in the top ten. The CDR3 consists of 14 residues. From germline, CDR1 is KGHSH and CDR2 LQKENI. The V end lost 2 bases, the J end lost 4 bases, and 11 bases lay between the germline ends. The chain uses TRBV18 and TRBJ1-2; D is ambiguous. Sequenced: peripheral blood. The TCR originated in a man in his sixties who had recovered from COVID-19. CDR3 amino acids: CASSPNPSGYGYTF. As DNA, the CDR3 is TGTGCCAGCTCACCAAACCCATCGGGCTATGGCTACACCTTC.